A single sample is the source of the 31 T cell receptor beta chains below, sequenced in a study of vaccination and CD4 T cells after COVID-19. Antigens of these TCRs are unknown. The Oncomine TCR Beta short-read assay sequenced DNA from cultured CD4+ T cells. From cultured CD4+ T cells, genomic DNA was extracted. TCRdb processed the PCR reads anew with MiXCR; each CDR3 protein has one entry. The sample has about 9,400 distinct CDR3 sequences; around 29% are singletons. As to treatment: approximately 9-day PBMC culture with coronavirus spike peptide pools or control peptides (ViraFEST assay). Harvesting of the unexposed donor's CD4+ T cells predated the COVID-19 pandemic (2011-2018). Sample: CD4+ T cells from blood, cultured in vitro. The receptors derive from a human donor in good health.

The CDR3: CASNHARTGRNTEAFF. The CDR3 DNA reads TGTGCCAGCAACCACGCACGGACAGGGAGGAACACTGAAGCTTTCTTT. This rearrangement joins TRBV6-1 to TRBJ1-1; 8 bases match TRBD1. Trimming at V came to 7 bases and at J to 1 base, leaving 11 bases not matched to a gene. The CDR3 loop spans 16 amino acids. Germline-derived CDR1 and CDR2 are MNHNS and SASEGT.

The rearrangement joins TRBV28 to TRBJ2-3, with 9 positions matching TRBD1. Germline V gene lookup returns CDR1 MDHEN and CDR2 SYDVKM. The CDR3 length is 14 residues. Trimming removed 6 bases from V and 1 base from J; junction bases left unmatched: 2. Here the CDR3 DNA reads TGTGCCAGCAGAGACAGGGGGGGCACAGATACGCAGTATTTT. Translating it yields CASRDRGGTDTQYF.

The chain combines TRBV27 with TRBJ2-5, with 8 nucleotides matching TRBD2. Germline CDR1 reads MNHEY; CDR2 reads SMNVEV (reference sequence). J was trimmed by 4 bases and V by 6 bases; bases with no gene match: 10. The CDR3 runs 15 residues. CDR3 nucleotides: TGTGCCAGCAGCGTCACTAGCGGAGAGGGAGAGACCCAGTACTTC. Translating it yields CASSVTSGEGETQYF.

The chain has TRBV6-2 or TRBV6-3 and TRBJ2-3; no clear D. Germline lookup yields CDR1 MNHEY and CDR2 SVGEGT. This CDR3 contains 12 residues. Trimming stripped 4 bases from V and 7 bases from J, with 9 bases between. The CDR3 sequence is CASSSPSYTQYF. CDR3 bases: TGTGCCAGCAGTTCCCCGTCCTATACGCAGTATTTT.

CDR3 amino acids: CASSSRARHRSSGANVLTF. CDR3 nucleotides: TGTGCCAGCAGCTCTAGGGCACGTCATCGAAGCTCTGGGGCCAACGTCCTGACTTTC. V usage is TRBV21-1 and J usage is TRBJ2-6; TRBD2, the table's D call, lacks a check against the DNA. TRBV21-1 is a pseudogene locus. This CDR3 comprises 19 residues.

This chain connects TRBV20-1 to TRBJ2-1; D is undetermined. The germline V gene encodes CDR1 DFQATT and CDR2 SNEGSKA (reference sequence). The V and J ends lost 6 bases and 0 bases respectively, with 18 bases between them. CDR3 length equals 16 residues. CDR3 bases: TGCAGTGCAGAAGCTAGTTCCTCTAGCTCCTACAATGAGCAGTTCTTC. Translating gives CSAEASSSSSYNEQFF.

Only a few counts were recorded for this clonotype. The chain carries TRBV15 and TRBJ2-1; 13 nucleotides line up with TRBD2. From germline, CDR1 is LNHNV and CDR2 YYDKDF (reference sequence). The V gene end was trimmed by 2 bases and the J gene end by 7 bases; junction bases not matched to a gene: 8. The CDR3 is 17 residues long. In DNA form, the CDR3 reads TGTGCCACCAGCAGATTCGGGACTAGCGGGATGGGGAATGAGCAGTTCTTC. Translated, it gives CATSRFGTSGMGNEQFF.

The chain combines TRBV27 with TRBJ2-1; no reliable D call. This CDR3 comprises 16 residues. Per germline, CDR1 MNHEY and CDR2 SMNVEV (reference sequence). V lost 5 bases, J lost 6 bases, and 20 bases lay in between. CDR3 amino acids: CASSLPAHGFINEQFF. The CDR3 DNA is TGTGCCAGCAGTCTACCGGCTCACGGCTTTATCAATGAGCAGTTCTTC.

This chain uses TRBV27 with TRBJ2-7; D is uncertain. The CDR3 runs 13 residues. Germline V gives CDR1 MNHEY, CDR2 SMNVEV (reference sequence). The ends were cut back, 8 bases at V and 6 bases at J, with 17 bases in the middle. The CDR3 here is CASGFVKAGEQYF. CDR3 in DNA: TGTGCCAGCGGCTTTGTTAAGGCTGGCGAGCAGTACTTC.

This clonotype was detected a few times. This chain connects TRBV7-2 to TRBJ2-2, with D hard to call. The V and J ends lost 5 bases and 8 bases respectively, with 6 bases between them. Germline values: CDR1 SGHTA, CDR2 FQGNSA. This CDR3 contains 11 residues. The CDR3 loop is CASSTQGELFF. The CDR3 DNA reads TGTGCCAGCAGCACACAAGGGGAGCTGTTTTTT.

By share of the sample, this clonotype is medium-sized. The chain is built from TRBV15 and TRBJ1-1; the match to TRBD1 covers 10 bases. The CDR3 runs to 17 residues. Unmatched junction bases numbered 10, after V lost 5 bases and J lost 1 base. Germline CDR1 is LNHNV and CDR2 is YYDKDF (reference sequence). Here the CDR3 reads CATSGRGQGWGNTEAFF. The CDR3 region has the DNA TGTGCCACCAGCGGGCGGGGACAGGGGTGGGGGAACACTGAAGCTTTCTTT.

By sample share, this clonotype is medium-sized. The V and J genes are TRBV20-1 and TRBJ1-2; 7 bases are shared with TRBD1. V gave up 6 bases and J gave up 6 bases; unmatched junction bases: 10. The CDR3 runs to 13 residues. CDR1 and CDR2 from the germline V gene are DFQATT and SNEGSKA (reference sequence). The CDR3 DNA follows: TGCAGTGCCGCAGGGGGGTTGTTGGATGGCTACACCTTC. This gives the protein CSAAGGLLDGYTF.

The chain joins TRBV6-5 to TRBJ2-3, with 7 bases matching TRBD1. V lost 3 bases, J lost 8 bases, and 5 bases stayed unmatched. From germline, CDR1 is MNHEY and CDR2 SVGAGI. The CDR3 loop spans 13 amino acids. The CDR3 sequence: CASSYKGAATQYF. For the CDR3, the DNA is TGTGCCAGCAGTTATAAGGGGGCGGCTACGCAGTATTTT.

This clonotype was found a few times. J is TRBJ1-1 and V is TRBV6-5, with a tentative D call TRBD1 (6 bases). This CDR3 comprises 13 residues. Germline V gene data show CDR1 as MNHEY and CDR2 as SVGAGI. Between the trimmed V and J ends, which lost 0 bases and 8 bases, there was a span of 10 bases. The CDR3 loop reads CASSYSGGAEAFF. CDR3 in DNA: TGTGCCAGCAGTTACTCTGGGGGGGCGGAAGCTTTCTTT.

The table lists this clonotype with a few counts. V gene TRBV21-1 combines with J gene TRBJ1-2. TRBV21-1 is an annotated pseudogene. The length of the CDR3 is 12 residues. For the CDR3, the DNA is TGTGCCAGCAGCAGAAAGGTGGATGGCTACACCTTC. Its protein product is CASSRKVDGYTF.

This clonotype was seen more than once but under ten times. The chain is built from TRBV20-1 and TRBJ1-5; 8 bases match TRBD1. The CDR3 extends over 16 amino acids. V trimming: 3 bases; J trimming: 5 bases; junction bases outside the gene matches: 12. CDR1 is DFQATT and CDR2 is SNEGSKA in the germline V gene (reference sequence). In nucleotides, the CDR3 is TGCAGTGCTAGGGACCGGAGACAGGGGTTCGATCAGCCCCAGCATTTT. This codes for CSARDRRQGFDQPQHF.

By share, this clonotype ranks as medium-sized. The chain combines TRBV20-1 with TRBJ2-5; TRBD2 aligns across 16 bases. The CDR3 consists of 17 residues. Germline V CDR1 and CDR2: DFQATT, SNEGSKA (reference sequence). Trimming cost V 3 bases and J 5 bases; bases outside gene matches: 9. CDR3 bases: TGCAGTGCTAGCGACGGGACTAGCGGGAGGGACGAGGAGACCCAGTACTTC. This encodes CSASDGTSGRDEETQYF.

This clonotype was observed a handful of times. The genes are TRBV27 and TRBJ2-7; D gene ambiguous. The CDR3 runs 17 residues. Per germline, CDR1 MNHEY and CDR2 SMNVEV (reference sequence). V lost 4 bases, J lost 0 bases, and 19 bases lay in between. CDR3 DNA: TGTGCCAGCAGTTCCCCCACCGATATAATCAGCTCCTACGAGCAGTACTTC. This encodes CASSSPTDIISSYEQYF.

The chain uses TRBV7-3 and TRBJ1-1; weak D call: TRBD1 (5 bases). Per germline, CDR1 SGHTA and CDR2 FQGTGA. This CDR3 has 13 residues. V lost 8 bases and J lost 1, with 11 bases in between. The CDR3 spells CASGALSNTEAFF. The DNA of the CDR3 is TGTGCCAGCGGGGCGCTCTCGAACACTGAAGCTTTCTTT. The whole variable domain, remainder taken from reference TRBV7-3 and TRBJ1-1, is GAGVSQTPSNKVTEKGKYVELRCDPISGHTALYWYRQSLGQGPEFLIYFQGTGAADDSGLPNDRFFAVRPEGSVSTLKIQRTERGDSAVYLCASGALSNTEAFFGQGTRLTVV.

This clonotype was seen more than once but under ten times. The V gene is TRBV19, the J gene TRBJ1-6, with a weak D call TRBD1 (5 bases). CDR1 LNHDA and CDR2 SQIVND come from the germline V gene (reference sequence). The ends were cut back, 5 bases at V and 0 bases at J, with 5 bases in the middle. The CDR3 contains 14 residues. The CDR3 spells CASSDSSYNSPLHF. CDR3 in DNA: TGTGCCAGTAGTGACAGCTCCTATAATTCACCCCTCCACTTT.

The chain employs TRBV7-8 and TRBJ1-1; TRBD1 matches 7 bases. With 5 bases clipped from V and 1 base from J, the junction kept 7 bases outside the gene matches. This CDR3 spans 15 amino acids. Germline V CDR1 and CDR2: SGHVS, FQNEAQ. The CDR3 DNA sequence: TGTGCCAGCAGCAAACAGGGGACCTCGAACACTGAAGCTTTCTTT. Its translation: CASSKQGTSNTEAFF.

The rearrangement links TRBV7-9 to TRBJ2-2; D is tentatively TRBD1 or TRBD2 (5 bases each). CDR1 is SEHNR, CDR2 FQNEAQ, per germline (reference sequence). V lost 6 bases and J lost 0, with 17 bases in between. This CDR3 is built from 17 residues. This CDR3 reads CASRSHRDASNTGELFF. The CDR3 coding sequence is TGTGCCAGCAGATCCCACCGGGACGCTTCGAACACCGGGGAGCTGTTTTTT.

This chain connects TRBV20-1 to TRBJ1-3; D not certain. CDR3 size: 11 residues. V was clipped by 6 bases and J by 4 bases, with 7 bases between them. Germline V gives CDR1 DFQATT, CDR2 SNEGSKA (reference sequence). The CDR3 spells CSANTGNTIYF. The CDR3 region has the DNA TGCAGTGCGAATACAGGAAACACCATATATTTT.

V usage is TRBV6-1 and J usage is TRBJ2-2; D gene uncertain. This CDR3 has 13 residues. The V end lost 7 bases, the J end lost 4 bases, and 10 bases lay between the germline ends. The germline CDR1 and CDR2 sequences are MNHNS and SASEGT. The CDR3: CASKTPITGELFF. DNA for the CDR3: TGTGCCAGCAAGACACCGATCACCGGGGAGCTGTTTTTT.

This clonotype showed up just a few times. The V and J genes are TRBV20-1 and TRBJ2-3; possibly TRBD1 for D (5 bases). The CDR3 consists of 14 residues. Germline CDR1 reads DFQATT; CDR2 reads SNEGSKA (reference sequence). V lost 0 bases to trimming and J lost 6 bases, with 13 bases between them. CDR3 region: CSARDRLRVDTQYF. The CDR3 DNA reads as TGCAGTGCTAGAGATCGGCTCAGGGTGGATACGCAGTATTTT.

The chain uses TRBV10-3 and TRBJ1-3; possible D gene TRBD1, 6 bases. Germline V gives CDR1 ENHRY, CDR2 SYGVKD. CDR3 size: 14 residues. V lost 7 bases to trimming and J lost 4 bases, with 14 bases between them. The CDR3 sequence: CAIKSAGEGNTIYF. Here the CDR3 DNA reads TGTGCCATCAAATCCGCAGGGGAGGGAAACACCATATATTTT.

J is TRBJ1-5 and V is TRBV6-2 or TRBV6-3, with TRBD1 matching over 9 bases. The length of the CDR3 is 12 residues. The V and J ends lost 2 bases and 13 bases, in that order; junction bases with no gene match: 3. CDR1 and CDR2 (germline): MNHEY, SVGEGT. CDR3 amino acids: CASSYGTGRQHF. DNA for the CDR3: TGTGCCAGCAGTTACGGGACAGGGCGTCAGCATTTT.

The chain joins TRBV7-2 to TRBJ2-5; 11 positions agree with TRBD1. Germline V gene lookup returns CDR1 SGHTA and CDR2 FQGNSA. The CDR3 covers 17 residues. The V gene end was trimmed by 3 bases and the J gene end by 4 bases; junction bases not matched to a gene: 10. The CDR3 coding sequence is TGTGCCAGCAGCTTGCATCCGGGACAGGGGGAAGTAGAGACCCAGTACTTC. Translation: CASSLHPGQGEVETQYF.

This clonotype was seen a handful of times. The chain combines TRBV6-2 or TRBV6-3 with TRBJ1-1; a possible D gene is TRBD1 (5 bases). V was clipped by 6 bases and J by 2 bases, with 10 bases between them. Germline CDR1 MNHEY, CDR2 SVGEGT. The CDR3 sequence is 13 residues long. CDR3 nucleotide sequence: TGTGCCAGCAGGGACACGGTTAACACTGAAGCTTTCTTT. Protein sequence: CASRDTVNTEAFF.

This rearrangement joins TRBV19 to TRBJ2-3, with D perhaps given as TRBD1 or TRBD2 (5 bases each). The germline V gene has CDR1 LNHDA and CDR2 SQIVND (reference sequence). The CDR3 has 15 residues. V was clipped by 3 bases and J by 1 base, with 11 bases between them. The CDR3 sequence: CASSMGVLGTDTQYF. In DNA form, the CDR3 reads TGTGCCAGTAGTATGGGGGTGCTGGGCACAGATACGCAGTATTTT.

This clonotype has only one observation. The chain couples TRBV11-1 to TRBJ2-7, with unresolved D. CDR3 length: 13 residues. CDR1 is SGHAT and CDR2 is FQDESV in the germline V gene (reference sequence). The germline V and J ends were trimmed by 4 bases and 1 base, with 8 bases remaining between them. CDR3 sequence reads: CASSSRKSYEQYF. The CDR3 bases are TGTGCCAGCAGCTCGCGGAAATCCTACGAGCAGTACTTC.